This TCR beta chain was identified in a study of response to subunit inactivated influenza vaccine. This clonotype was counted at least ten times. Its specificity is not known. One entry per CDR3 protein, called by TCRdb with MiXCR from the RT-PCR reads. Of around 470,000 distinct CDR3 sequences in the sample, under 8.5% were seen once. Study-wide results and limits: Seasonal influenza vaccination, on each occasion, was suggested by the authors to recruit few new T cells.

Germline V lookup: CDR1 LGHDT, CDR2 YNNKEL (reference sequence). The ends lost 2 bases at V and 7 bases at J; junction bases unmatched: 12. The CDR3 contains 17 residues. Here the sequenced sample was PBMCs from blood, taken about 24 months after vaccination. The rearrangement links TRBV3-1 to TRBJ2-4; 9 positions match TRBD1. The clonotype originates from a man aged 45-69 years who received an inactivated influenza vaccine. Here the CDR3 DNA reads TGTGCCAGCAGCCAATGGGGAGAAGGGACAGGGTTTAACATTCAGTACTTC. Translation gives CASSQWGEGTGFNIQYF.